This T cell receptor beta chain was sequenced in a study of blood T cell repertoires in COVID-19. Study details: Donors in the United States, Italy and Spain gave samples during acute or convalescent COVID-19. The analysed material was cDNA or gDNA that came from T cells, B-cell-depleted T cells, or PBMCs.

V shed 2 bases and J shed 7 bases, with 18 bases lying between them. CDR1 and CDR2 (germline): MNHNS, SASEGT. There are 16 residues in the CDR3. In the authors' methods: Amplification of reference gene primers provided the estimated nucleated cell counts. Measured with immunoSEQ multiplex PCR; TCRdb has only the in-frame clones, and not every one. Clonal size and the V and J genes are those of that table, whereas D and trimming came from the DNA. The profile shows about 120,000 clones, 90% of them singletons. The sequence came from a man aged 50-60 years with active COVID-19. The chain carries TRBV6-1 and TRBJ1-5, with D maybe TRBD1 (6 bases). Sequenced: peripheral blood. CDR3 region: CASSESINRASQPQHF. In DNA form, the CDR3 reads TGTGCCAGCAGTGAATCCATAAACAGGGCCAGCCAGCCCCAGCATTTT.